This is a list of T cell receptor beta chains from one sample in a study of cytomegalovirus exposure and HLA in healthy donors. Some clones are missing from TCRdb's copy, which holds only in-frame ones; the method was immunoSEQ multiplex PCR. The data hold some 52,000 clones, with around 70% observed a single time. Sequencing was performed on PBMCs. All receptors derive from a woman between 50 and 59 years old in good health and CMV-seronegative. The CDR3 runs from the conserved cysteine through the conserved F or W. The D gene is left open where the match is weak. Expanded clones are given a class, and other clones once, few, many or no size at all.

J: TRBJ2-5; size: -; D: -; V: TRBV5-1; DNA: TGCGCCAGCAGCTTGGGCCGCGCGGAGACCCAGTACTTC; CDR3: CASSLGRAETQYF
J: TRBJ1-2; size: -; D: TRBD1; V: TRBV28; DNA: TGTGCCAGCACCCAACAGGGGAACTATGGCTACACCTTC; CDR3: CASTQQGNYGYTF
J: TRBJ2-1; size: -; D: TRBD1; V: TRBV30; DNA: TGTGCCTGGACCAGCAGGGACAGAACCTACAATGAGCAGTTCTTC; CDR3: CAWTSRDRTYNEQFF
J: TRBJ1-5; size: -; D: TRBD1; V: TRBV19; DNA: TGTGCCAGTAGGGAGGACAGGGGTGATCAGCCCCAGCATTTT; CDR3: CASREDRGDQPQHF
J: TRBJ2-7; size: -; D: -; V: TRBV5-1; DNA: TGCGCCAGCAGCTTATCAGGTTTGCAGTACTTC; CDR3: CASSLSGLQYF
J: TRBJ2-7; size: -; D: -; V: TRBV5-1; DNA: TGCGCCAGCAGCTTGGCGACATCTAACGAGCAGTACTTC; CDR3: CASSLATSNEQYF
J: TRBJ1-5; size: -; D: -; V: TRBV6-1; DNA: TGTGCCAGCAGTGAACTACTTCATCAGCCCCAGCATTTT; CDR3: CASSELLHQPQHF
J: TRBJ1-1; size: once; D: TRBD1; V: TRBV27; DNA: TGTGCCAGCAGTTCTCCGGGACAGGGGACAGTTAAGGACACTGAAGCTTTCTTT; CDR3: CASSSPGQGTVKDTEAFF
J: TRBJ2-7; size: -; D: -; V: TRBV5-1; DNA: TGCGCCAGCAGCAACGCCCCAGGTTATAGCTACGAGCAGTACTTC; CDR3: CASSNAPGYSYEQYF
J: TRBJ1-5; size: -; D: TRBD1; V: TRBV2; DNA: TGTGCCAGCAGGCCGGGACAGGGGGTCTCGCCCCAGCATTTT; CDR3: CASRPGQGVSPQHF
J: TRBJ1-1; size: few; D: -; V: TRBV9; DNA: TGTGCCAGCAGCGCTTATCTCTCGAACACTGAAGCTTTCTTT; CDR3: CASSAYLSNTEAFF
J: TRBJ1-5; size: few; D: TRBD1; V: TRBV5-5; DNA: TGTGCCAGCAGTCCTACAGGGGTAGGACAGCCCCAGCATTTT; CDR3: CASSPTGVGQPQHF
J: TRBJ1-4; size: -; D: TRBD1; V: TRBV4-2; DNA: TGTGCCAGCAGCCCGGGACAGGTTAATGAAAAACTGTTTTTT; CDR3: CASSPGQVNEKLFF
J: TRBJ2-1; size: -; D: TRBD2; V: TRBV9; DNA: TGTGCCAGCAGCGGTACTAGCGGGGGGGAGCAGTTCTTC; CDR3: CASSGTSGGEQFF
J: TRBJ2-5; size: -; D: -; V: TRBV29-1; DNA: TGCAGCGTTGCCGGGGCCGATGGGGGCGCGGAGACCCAGTACTTC; CDR3: CSVAGADGGAETQYF
J: TRBJ2-7; size: -; D: TRBD1; V: TRBV14; DNA: TGTGCCAGCAGCCAAAACCGGGACAGCAAGTACTTC; CDR3: CASSQNRDSKYF
J: TRBJ2-1; size: once; D: TRBD2; V: TRBV14; DNA: TGTGCCAGCAGCTCAACTAGCGGGTATCCTAATGAGCAGTTCTTC; CDR3: CASSSTSGYPNEQFF
J: TRBJ2-7; size: -; D: TRBD1; V: TRBV28; DNA: TGTGCCAGCAGTTTAGGGACAGGGGGCTACGAGCAGTACTTC; CDR3: CASSLGTGGYEQYF
J: TRBJ2-1; size: -; D: -; V: TRBV4-3; DNA: TGCGCCAGCAGCCAAGATATGATGGGGGGTGAGCAGTTCTTC; CDR3: CASSQDMMGGEQFF
J: TRBJ2-3; size: -; D: -; V: TRBV7-8; DNA: TGTGCCAGCAGCTCCAGAGGGCGCCCCACTAGCACAGATACGCAGTATTTT; CDR3: CASSSRGRPTSTDTQYF
J: TRBJ2-2; size: once; D: -; V: TRBV21-1; DNA: TGTGCCAGCAGGCGCGGGGACAGGACCAACACCGGGGAGCTGTTTTTT; CDR3: CASRRGDRTNTGELFF
J: TRBJ1-2; size: few; D: -; V: TRBV5-1; DNA: TGCGCCAGCAGCTTGTACGCGAATGGCTACACCTTC; CDR3: CASSLYANGYTF
J: TRBJ1-3; size: -; D: -; V: TRBV2; DNA: TGTGCCAGCAGTGAGGGGGGAGGAAACACCATATATTTT; CDR3: CASSEGGGNTIYF
J: TRBJ1-6; size: -; D: -; V: TRBV30; DNA: TGTGCCTGGAGTACAGCAAGCTCCTATAATTCACCCCTCCACTTT; CDR3: CAWSTASSYNSPLHF
J: TRBJ1-2; size: -; D: -; V: TRBV29-1; DNA: TGCAGCGTGGAGGGAGTGGTAGGGGATGGCTACACCTTC; CDR3: CSVEGVVGDGYTF
J: TRBJ2-3; size: few; D: -; V: TRBV4-3; DNA: TGCGCCAGCAGCCAAGGTGGGGGGGCCAGGAATACGCAGTATTTT; CDR3: CASSQGGGARNTQYF
J: TRBJ2-7; size: -; D: -; V: TRBV11-2; DNA: TGTGCCAGCAGACAGGGTTTGGAGGACGAGCAGTACTTC; CDR3: CASRQGLEDEQYF